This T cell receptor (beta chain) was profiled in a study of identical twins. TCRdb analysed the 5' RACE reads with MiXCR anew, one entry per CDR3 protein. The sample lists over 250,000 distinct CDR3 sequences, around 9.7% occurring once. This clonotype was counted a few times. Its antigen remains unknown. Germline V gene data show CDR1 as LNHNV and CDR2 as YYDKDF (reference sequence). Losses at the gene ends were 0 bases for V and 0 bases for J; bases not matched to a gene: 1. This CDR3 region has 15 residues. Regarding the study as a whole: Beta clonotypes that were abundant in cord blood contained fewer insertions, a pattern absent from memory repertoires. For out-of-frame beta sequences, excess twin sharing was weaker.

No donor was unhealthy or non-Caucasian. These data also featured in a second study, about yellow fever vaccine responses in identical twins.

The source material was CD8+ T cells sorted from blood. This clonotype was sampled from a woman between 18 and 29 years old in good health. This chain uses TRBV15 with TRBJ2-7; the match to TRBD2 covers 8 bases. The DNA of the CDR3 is TGTGCCACCAGCAGAGAACTAGCGGCCTCCTACGAGCAGTACTTC. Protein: CATSRELAASYEQYF.